This T cell receptor beta chain derives from a study of shared clonotypes between healthy human individuals (dated by TCRdb to about 2020). About the study as a whole: The cohort comprised a couple of women and a few men aged 18 to 49 years. For each donor, CD4 naive and CD4 memory were each run on three plates, CD8 naive on two plates, and CD8 memory on one plate. To increase sequencing depth and limit assay-specific biases, TCR repertoire library preparation and sequencing were carried out by different laboratories using diverse techniques. To estimate repertoire size and how much clonotypes are shared between individuals, the study performed deep sequencing of blood TCR repertoires from a few healthy adults. Between about 0.8 and 9 billion PBMCs per donor were obtained by leukapheresis. The paper's findings and limits, for the study overall: Compared with non-shared clonotypes, the clonotypes found in all four sorted-subset donors had higher generation probabilities. The small number of donors limited the genetic and exposure-history diversity represented. Larger estimated clonotype richness was generally found for naive subsets than for memory subsets. Sampling was restricted to blood, and TCR repertoires in tissue are likely to differ from TCR repertoires in blood. When several donors were compared, the shared fraction of clonotypes was roughly 5% for naive CD4, more than 3% for naive CD8, about 2.4% for memory CD4, and roughly 0.4% for memory CD8. Rarefaction of sorted-subset datasets indicated incomplete sequencing despite the large sequencing depth. Pairwise subsampling led to the expectation that sequencing depth would affect the degree of clonotype sharing among donors.

For this clone: Its antigen is currently not known. No much larger clonotype is one base removed from it; base qualities were not supplied.

Inclusive of the bounding cysteine and phenylalanine, the CDR3 is 13 residues long. Of the read, only the CDR3 DNA is kept; its 39 bases are in frame from base 1. Trimmed from V: 5 bases; trimmed from J: 0 bases; junction bases lacking a gene match: 1. CDR1 and CDR2, per the germline V gene (reference sequence), are SEHNR and FQNEAQ. TCR CDR3 regions were amplified from genomic DNA by multiplex PCR using the deep immunoSEQ assay. Extracted genomic DNA from each cell subset was distributed evenly across all wells of several immunoSEQ 96-well plates, and each plate was treated as a replicate. For sorted subsets, each replicate PCR was loaded with 200 ng genomic DNA, equivalent to 25,000 to 35,000 T cell genomes. Purified libraries were quantified with a Qubit 3.0 fluorometer, sized on a Bioanalyzer 2100, and re-quantified with the KAPA Library Quantification kit. Every immunoSEQ 96-well plate was sequenced on a dedicated single-read 150-cycle Illumina NextSeq 550 flow cell. The original pipeline was this. The immunoSEQ output contained only junctional sequences without quality scores, so filtering could not match that applied to full-length reads. Sequences were annotated with PyIR, a Python wrapper for IgBLAST v1.9, and V/J genes and CDR3 were assigned using IMGT germline references. Reads with weak V/J assignments (E-value above 1e-6), missing CDR3, stop codons, out-of-frame junctions, or ambiguous translated residues were removed. V3J clonotypes were defined by identical inferred V gene, J gene, and CDR3 amino acid sequence. Percentage overlap between repertoires was calculated by dividing the number of shared unique clonotypes by the size of the smaller repertoire. Repertoire richness was assessed with RTK rarefaction, the Chao1 estimator, and Recon v2.1 estimates of unobserved clonotypes. For all TCRbeta clonotypes obtained by the gDNA method from four donors, generation probabilities were computed with OLGA. TCRdb stores this immuneACCESS table with in-frame sequences only. Part of the clones is absent; in the studies checked, under half of the shortfall reflects unresolved V genes, and no reason is known for the rest. That table is the source of V, J and clone size, and D and trimming were worked out from the DNA. The sample yields around 1.9 million clones; just over 90% were counted once. Roughly 1.7% of the sample belongs to the ten largest clones.

CD8 naive samples consisted of CD45RO-negative cells that were positively selected for CCR7, yielding a CD45RA+CCR7+ population without TemRA cells. Donors were healthy HIV-negative adults with no recently reported acute infections or vaccinations. Only Caucasian adults living in Nashville, Tennessee, USA were represented among the donors. Blood was collected by leukapheresis, and PBMCs were isolated by Ficoll-Histopaque density gradient centrifugation and then cryopreserved in liquid nitrogen vapor phase. Analytical flow cytometry was used to check the purity and quantity of every magnetically sorted T cell population. Each sorted fraction had its genomic DNA isolated and then quantified by UV absorbance on a Nanodrop 2000c.

The receptor's source is a young man in good health. Some clones in this sample may be carry-over from other donors' samples. Material: naive CD8+ T cells from PBMCs. This sample's cell subset or site label indicates: CD45RA+CCR7+. The rearranged chain carries TRBV7-9 and TRBJ2-7; the junction holds 7 bases that match TRBD1. The CDR3 amino acid sequence is: CASSDRVSYEQYF. The base sequence is TGTGCCAGCAGCGACAGGGTCTCCTACGAGCAGTACTTC.